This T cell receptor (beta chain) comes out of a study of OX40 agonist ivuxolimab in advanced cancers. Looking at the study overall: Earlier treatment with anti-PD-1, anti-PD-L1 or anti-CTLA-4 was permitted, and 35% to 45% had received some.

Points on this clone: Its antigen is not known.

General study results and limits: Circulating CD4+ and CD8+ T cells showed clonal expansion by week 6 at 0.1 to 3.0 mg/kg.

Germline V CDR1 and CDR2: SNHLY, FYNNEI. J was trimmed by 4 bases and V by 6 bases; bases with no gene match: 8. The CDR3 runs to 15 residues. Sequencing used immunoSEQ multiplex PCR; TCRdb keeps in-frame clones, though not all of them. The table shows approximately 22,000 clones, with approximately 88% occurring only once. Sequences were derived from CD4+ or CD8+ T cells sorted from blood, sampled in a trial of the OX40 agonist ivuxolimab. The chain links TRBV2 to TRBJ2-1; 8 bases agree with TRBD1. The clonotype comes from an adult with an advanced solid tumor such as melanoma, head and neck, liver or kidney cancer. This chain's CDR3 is CASSFGQGLYNEQFF. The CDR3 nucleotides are TGTGCCAGCAGCTTTGGACAGGGCCTGTACAATGAGCAGTTCTTC.